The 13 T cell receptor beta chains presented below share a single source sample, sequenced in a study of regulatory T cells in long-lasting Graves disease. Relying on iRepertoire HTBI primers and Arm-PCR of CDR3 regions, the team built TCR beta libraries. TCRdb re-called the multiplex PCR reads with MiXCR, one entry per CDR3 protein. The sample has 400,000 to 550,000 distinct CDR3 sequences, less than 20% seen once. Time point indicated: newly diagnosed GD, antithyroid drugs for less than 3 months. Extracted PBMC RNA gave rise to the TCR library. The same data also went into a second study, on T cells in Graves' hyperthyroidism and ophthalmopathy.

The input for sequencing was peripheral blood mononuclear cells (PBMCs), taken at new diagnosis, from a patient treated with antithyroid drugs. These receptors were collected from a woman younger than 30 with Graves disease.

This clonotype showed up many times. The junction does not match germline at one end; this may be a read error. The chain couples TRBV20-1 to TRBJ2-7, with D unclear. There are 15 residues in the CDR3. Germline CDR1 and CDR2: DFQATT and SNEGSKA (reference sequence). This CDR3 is CSASWMSALRAEQYF. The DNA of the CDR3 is TGCAGTGCTAGTTGGATGTCAGCCCTCCGGGCCGAGCAGTACTTT.

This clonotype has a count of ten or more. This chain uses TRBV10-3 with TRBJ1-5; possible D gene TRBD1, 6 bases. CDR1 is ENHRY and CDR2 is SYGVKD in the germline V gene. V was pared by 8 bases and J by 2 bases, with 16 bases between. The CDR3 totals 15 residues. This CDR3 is CAISSQGQGNQPQHF. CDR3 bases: TGTGCCATCTCTAGTCAGGGGCAGGGCAATCAGCCCCAGCATTTT.

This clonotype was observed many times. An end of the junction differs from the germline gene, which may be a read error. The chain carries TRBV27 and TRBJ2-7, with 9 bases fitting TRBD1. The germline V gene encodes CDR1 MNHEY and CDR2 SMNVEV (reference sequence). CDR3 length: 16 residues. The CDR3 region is CASSFLTGTGSSEQYF. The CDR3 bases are TGTGCCAGCAGTTTCCTAACCGGGACAGGGTCCTCCGAGCAGTACTTC.

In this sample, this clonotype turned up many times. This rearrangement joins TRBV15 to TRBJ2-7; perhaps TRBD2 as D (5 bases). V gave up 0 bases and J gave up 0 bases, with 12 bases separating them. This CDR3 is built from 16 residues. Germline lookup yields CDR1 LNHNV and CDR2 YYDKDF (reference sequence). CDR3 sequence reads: CATSRDGSSLSYEQYF. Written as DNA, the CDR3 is TGTGCCACCAGCAGAGATGGGAGCAGCCTCTCCTACGAGCAGTACTTC.

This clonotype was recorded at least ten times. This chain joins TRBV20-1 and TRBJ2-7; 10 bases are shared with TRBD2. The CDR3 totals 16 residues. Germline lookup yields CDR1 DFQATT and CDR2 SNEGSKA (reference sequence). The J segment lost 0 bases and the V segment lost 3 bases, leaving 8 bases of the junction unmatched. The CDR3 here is CSARDGLAGASYEQYF. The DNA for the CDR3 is TGCAGTGCTAGGGACGGCCTAGCGGGGGCCTCCTACGAGCAGTACTTC.

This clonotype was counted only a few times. DNA of the CDR3: TGTGCCAGCAGCTTAATTGATGGGGGTTCTTTCCATGAGCAGTTCTTC. The encoded protein is CASSLIDGGSFHEQFF. The V call is TRBV7-3, the J call TRBJ2-1, with D perhaps given as TRBD1 or TRBD2 (5 bases each). Germline V gene data show CDR1 as SGHTA and CDR2 as FQGTGA. CDR3 size: 16 residues. Trimming took off 1 base at V and 8 bases at J, with 18 bases between the two ends.

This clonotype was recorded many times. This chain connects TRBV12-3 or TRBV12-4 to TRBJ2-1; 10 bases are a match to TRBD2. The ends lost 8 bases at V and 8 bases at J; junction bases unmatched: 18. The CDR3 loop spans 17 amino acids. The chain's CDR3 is CASRKPPAGGPGYEQFF. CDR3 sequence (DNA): TGTGCCAGCCGAAAACCTCCAGCGGGAGGGCCTGGGTATGAGCAGTTCTTC.

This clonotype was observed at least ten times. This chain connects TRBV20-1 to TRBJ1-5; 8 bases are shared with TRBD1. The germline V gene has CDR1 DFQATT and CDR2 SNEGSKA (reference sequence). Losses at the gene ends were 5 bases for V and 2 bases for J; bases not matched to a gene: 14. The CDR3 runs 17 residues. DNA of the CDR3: TGCAGTGCTCGACAAACTAGGACAGGGACCGGCAATCAGCCCCAGCATTTT. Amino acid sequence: CSARQTRTGTGNQPQHF.

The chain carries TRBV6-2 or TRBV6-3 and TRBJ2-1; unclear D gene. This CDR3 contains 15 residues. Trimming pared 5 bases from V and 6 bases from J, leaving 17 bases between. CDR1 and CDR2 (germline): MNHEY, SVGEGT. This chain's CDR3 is CASSETPHPFNEQFF. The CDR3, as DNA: TGTGCCAGCAGTGAAACTCCTCATCCTTTCAATGAGCAGTTCTTC.

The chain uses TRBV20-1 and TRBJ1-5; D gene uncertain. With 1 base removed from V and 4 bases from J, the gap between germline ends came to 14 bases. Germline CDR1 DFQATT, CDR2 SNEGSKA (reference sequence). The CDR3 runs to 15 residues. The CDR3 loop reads CSARVGTYRNQPQHF. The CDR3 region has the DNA TGCAGTGCTAGAGTGGGAACATACCGTAATCAGCCCCAGCATTTT.

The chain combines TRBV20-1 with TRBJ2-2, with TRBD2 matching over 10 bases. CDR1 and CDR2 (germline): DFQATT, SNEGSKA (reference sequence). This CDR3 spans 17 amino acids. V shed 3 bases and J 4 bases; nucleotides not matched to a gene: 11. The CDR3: CSASGKQAGGSTGELFF. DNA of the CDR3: TGCAGTGCTAGTGGAAAACAAGCGGGAGGGAGCACCGGGGAGCTGTTTTTT.

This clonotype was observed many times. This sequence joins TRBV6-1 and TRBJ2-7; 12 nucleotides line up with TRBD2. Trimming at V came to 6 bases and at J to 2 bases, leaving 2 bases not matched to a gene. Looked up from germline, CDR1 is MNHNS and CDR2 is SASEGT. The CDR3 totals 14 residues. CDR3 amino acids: CASRRLAGAYEQYF. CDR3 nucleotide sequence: TGTGCCAGCAGAAGACTAGCGGGAGCCTACGAGCAGTACTTC.

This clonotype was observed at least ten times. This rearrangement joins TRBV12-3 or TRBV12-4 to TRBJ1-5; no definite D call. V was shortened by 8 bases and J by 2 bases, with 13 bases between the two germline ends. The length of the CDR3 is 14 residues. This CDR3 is CASSPNIGNQPQHF. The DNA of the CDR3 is TGTGCCAGCTCCCCGAATATAGGCAATCAGCCCCAGCATTTT.